The 5 T cell receptor beta chains reported below all come from one sample, sequenced in a study of blood T cell repertoires in COVID-19. Sequencing used immunoSEQ multiplex PCR; TCRdb keeps in-frame clones, though not all of them. The sample includes about 180,000 clones, roughly 82% of them seen just once. The source material was peripheral blood. Every receptor here comes from a woman between 65 and 79 years old with acute or convalescent COVID-19.

The V call is TRBV3-1 (or the pseudogene TRBV3-2), the J call TRBJ2-5, with D possibly TRBD2 on 6 matching bases. The CDR3 is 20 amino acids. The V gene's germline CDR1 is LGHDT and CDR2 YNNKEL (reference sequence). V was clipped by 0 bases and J by 4 bases, with 27 bases between them. The CDR3 loop is CASSQDLGGRLATGGETQYF. The CDR3 DNA is TGTGCCAGCAGCCAAGATTTGGGAGGCAGACTGGCCACCGGGGGAGAGACCCAGTACTTC.

This clone has only a few counts. This sequence joins TRBV7-6 and TRBJ2-7, with TRBD1 matching over 10 bases. CDR1 is SGHVS and CDR2 is FNYEAQ in the germline V gene. The CDR3 contains 15 residues. The J segment lost 4 bases and the V segment lost 2 bases, leaving 5 bases of the junction unmatched. CDR3 region: CASSLRDRGPYEQYF. The CDR3 DNA is TGTGCCAGCAGCTTACGGGACAGGGGACCTTACGAGCAGTACTTC.

The chain recombines TRBV4-3 with TRBJ2-3; 15 nucleotides align to TRBD2. This CDR3 contains 19 residues. V dropped 3 bases and J dropped 7; count of bases not matched to a gene: 14. Germline assignment: CDR1 LGHNA and CDR2 YSLEER. The CDR3 coding sequence is TGCGCCAGCAGCCATAATCAACCCGGGACTAGCGGGGGGAAAAATACGCAGTATTTT. Translated: CASSHNQPGTSGGKNTQYF.

CDR3 in DNA: TGCGCCAGCAGCTTGCCGGGGGGAAATTCACCCCTCCACTTT. It yields the protein CASSLPGGNSPLHF. This chain links TRBV5-1 with TRBJ1-6; D is perhaps TRBD1 (5 bases). The germline V gene has CDR1 SGHRS and CDR2 YFSETQ. V lost 1 base to trimming and J lost 7 bases, with 9 bases between them. The CDR3 consists of 14 residues.

This clone was seen a few times. The rearrangement links TRBV6-5 to TRBJ1-4, with a possible D match to TRBD1 (6 bases). There are 15 residues in the CDR3. The germline V and J ends were trimmed by 5 bases and 4 bases, with 14 bases remaining between them. The germline gives CDR1 MNHEY, CDR2 SVGAGI. CDR3 nucleotides: TGTGCCAGCAGTCGACAGGACGGGCATAATGAAAAACTGTTTTTT. Protein: CASSRQDGHNEKLFF.